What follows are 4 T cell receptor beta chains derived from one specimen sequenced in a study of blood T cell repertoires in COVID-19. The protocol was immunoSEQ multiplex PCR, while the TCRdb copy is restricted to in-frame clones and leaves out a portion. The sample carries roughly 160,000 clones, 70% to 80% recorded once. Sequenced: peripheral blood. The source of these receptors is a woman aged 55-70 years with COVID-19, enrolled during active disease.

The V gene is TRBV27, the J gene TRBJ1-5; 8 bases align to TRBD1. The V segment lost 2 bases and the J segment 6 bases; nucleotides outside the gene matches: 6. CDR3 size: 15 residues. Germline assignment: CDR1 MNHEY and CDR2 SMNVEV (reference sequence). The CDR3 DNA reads TGTGCCAGCAGTTTAGACAGGGGAGGGGTTCAGCCCCAGCATTTT. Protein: CASSLDRGGVQPQHF.

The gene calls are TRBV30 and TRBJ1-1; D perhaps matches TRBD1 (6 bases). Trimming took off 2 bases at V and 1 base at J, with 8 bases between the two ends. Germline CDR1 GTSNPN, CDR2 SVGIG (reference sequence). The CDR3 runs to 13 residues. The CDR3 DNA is TGTGCCTGGAGTACGACAGGGAACACTGAAGCTTTCTTT. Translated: CAWSTTGNTEAFF. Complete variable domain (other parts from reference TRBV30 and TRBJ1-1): SQTIHQWPATLVQPVGSPLSLECTVEGTSNPNLYWYRQAAGRGLQLLFYSVGIGQISSEVPQNLSASRPQDRQFILSSKKLLLSDSGFYLCAWSTTGNTEAFFGQGTRLTVV.

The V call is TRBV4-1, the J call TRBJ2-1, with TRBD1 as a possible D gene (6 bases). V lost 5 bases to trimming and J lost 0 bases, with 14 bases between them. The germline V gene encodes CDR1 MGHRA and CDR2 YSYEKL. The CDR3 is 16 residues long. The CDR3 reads CASSNLQGPSYNEQFF. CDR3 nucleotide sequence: TGCGCCAGCAGCAACTTACAGGGACCCTCCTACAATGAGCAGTTCTTC.

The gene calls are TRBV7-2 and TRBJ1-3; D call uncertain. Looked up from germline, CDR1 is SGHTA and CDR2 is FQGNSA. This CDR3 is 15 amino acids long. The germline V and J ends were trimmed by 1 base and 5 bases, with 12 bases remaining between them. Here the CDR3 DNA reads TGTGCCAGCAGCTTAGACGCGACACGGAGAAACACCATATATTTT. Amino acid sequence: CASSLDATRRNTIYF.